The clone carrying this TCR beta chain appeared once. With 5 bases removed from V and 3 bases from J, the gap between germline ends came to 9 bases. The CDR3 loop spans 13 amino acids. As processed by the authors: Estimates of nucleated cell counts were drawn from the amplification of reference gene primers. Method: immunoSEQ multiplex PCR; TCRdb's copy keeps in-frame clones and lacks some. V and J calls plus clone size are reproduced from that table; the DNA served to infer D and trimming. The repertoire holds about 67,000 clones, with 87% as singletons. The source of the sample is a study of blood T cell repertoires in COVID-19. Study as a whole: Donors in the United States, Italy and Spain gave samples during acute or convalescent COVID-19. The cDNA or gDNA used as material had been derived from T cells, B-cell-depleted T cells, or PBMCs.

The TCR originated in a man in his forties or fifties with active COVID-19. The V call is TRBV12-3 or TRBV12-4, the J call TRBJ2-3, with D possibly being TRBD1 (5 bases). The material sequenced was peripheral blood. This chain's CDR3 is CASSPRQTDTQYF. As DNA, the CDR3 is TGTGCCAGCAGTCCCCGACAGACAGATACGCAGTATTTT.